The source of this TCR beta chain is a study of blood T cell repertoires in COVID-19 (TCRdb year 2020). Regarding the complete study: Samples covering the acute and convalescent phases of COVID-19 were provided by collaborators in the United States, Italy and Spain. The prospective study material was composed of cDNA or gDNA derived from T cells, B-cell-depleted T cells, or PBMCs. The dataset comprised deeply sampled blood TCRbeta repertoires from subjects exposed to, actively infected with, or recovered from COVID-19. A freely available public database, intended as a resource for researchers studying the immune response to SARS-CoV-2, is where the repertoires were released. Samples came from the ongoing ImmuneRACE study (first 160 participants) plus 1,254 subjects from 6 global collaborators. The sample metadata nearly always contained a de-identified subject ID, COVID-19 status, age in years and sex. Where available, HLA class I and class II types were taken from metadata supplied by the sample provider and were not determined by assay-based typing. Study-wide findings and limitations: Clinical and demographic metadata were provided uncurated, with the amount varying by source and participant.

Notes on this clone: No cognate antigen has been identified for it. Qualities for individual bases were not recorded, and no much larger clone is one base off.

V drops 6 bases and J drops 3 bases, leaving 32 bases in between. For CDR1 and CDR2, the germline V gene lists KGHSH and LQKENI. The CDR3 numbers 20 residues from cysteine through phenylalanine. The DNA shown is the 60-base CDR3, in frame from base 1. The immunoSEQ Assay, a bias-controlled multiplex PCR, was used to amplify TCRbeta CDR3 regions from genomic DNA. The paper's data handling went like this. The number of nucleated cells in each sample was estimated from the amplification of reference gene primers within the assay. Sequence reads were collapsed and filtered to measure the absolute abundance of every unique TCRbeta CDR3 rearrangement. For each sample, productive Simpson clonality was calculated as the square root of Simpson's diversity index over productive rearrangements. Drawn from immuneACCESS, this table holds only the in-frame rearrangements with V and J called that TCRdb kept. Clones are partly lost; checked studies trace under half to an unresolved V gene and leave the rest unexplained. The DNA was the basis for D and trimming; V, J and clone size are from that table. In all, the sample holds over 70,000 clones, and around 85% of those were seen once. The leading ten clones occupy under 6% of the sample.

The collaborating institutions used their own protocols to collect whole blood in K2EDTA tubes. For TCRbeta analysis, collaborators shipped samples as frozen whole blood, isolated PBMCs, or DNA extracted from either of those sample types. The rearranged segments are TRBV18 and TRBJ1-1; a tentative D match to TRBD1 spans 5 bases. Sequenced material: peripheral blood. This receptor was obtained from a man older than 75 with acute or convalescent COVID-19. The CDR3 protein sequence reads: CASSPVSRVGRGARYTEAFF. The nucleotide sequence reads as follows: TGTGCCAGCTCCCCGGTTAGCCGCGTGGGGCGCGGGGCAAGGTACACTGAAGCTTTCTTT. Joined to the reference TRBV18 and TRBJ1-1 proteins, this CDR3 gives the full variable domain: NAGVMQNPRHLVRRRGQEARLRCSPMKGHSHVYWYRQLPEEGLKFMVYLQKENIIDESGMPKERFSAEFPKEGPSILRIQQVVRGDSAAYFCASSPVSRVGRGARYTEAFFGQGTRLTVV.